This entry lists 9 T cell receptor beta chains sequenced from one sample in a study of response to subunit inactivated influenza vaccine. MiXCR, applied by TCRdb to the RT-PCR reads, yields one record per CDR3 protein. The sample records around 540,000 distinct CDR3 sequences, approximately 10% being singletons. The material was PBMCs from blood, obtained on the day of vaccination. The receptors were sampled from a man in his forties or fifties who received an inactivated influenza vaccine.

There are many counts of this clonotype. The rearrangement joins TRBV14 to TRBJ2-1; 7 bases are shared with TRBD2. The CDR3 extends over 16 amino acids. Germline CDR1 SGHDN, CDR2 FVKESK. Losses at the gene ends were 0 bases for V and 5 bases for J; bases not matched to a gene: 7. CDR3 nucleotide sequence: TGTGCCAGCAGCCAAGATTTCGGACTAGTCGACAATGAGCAGTTCTTC. Amino acids: CASSQDFGLVDNEQFF.

This clonotype was seen a few times. J is TRBJ2-7 and V is TRBV5-5, with D unclear. The germline V gene encodes CDR1 SGHKS and CDR2 YYEKEE (reference sequence). Between the trimmed V and J ends, which lost 0 bases and 0 bases, there was a span of 10 bases. This CDR3 has 15 amino acids. The CDR3 sequence: CASSLVPASSYEQYF. DNA for the CDR3: TGTGCCAGCAGCTTGGTCCCCGCAAGCTCCTACGAGCAGTACTTC.

The chain has TRBV5-5 and TRBJ2-7, with 7 bases fitting TRBD2. Germline lookup yields CDR1 SGHKS and CDR2 YYEKEE (reference sequence). The CDR3 has 15 amino acids. The V and J ends lost 4 bases and 9 bases, in that order; junction bases with no gene match: 16. This CDR3 is CASSQSGTTTTGQYF. CDR3 coding DNA: TGTGCCAGCAGCCAAAGCGGGACGACCACAACGGGGCAGTACTTC.

In its sample, this clonotype was seen many times. The chain joins TRBV28 to TRBJ2-2, with 7 positions matching TRBD2. This CDR3 is built from 16 residues. Per germline, CDR1 MDHEN and CDR2 SYDVKM. With 2 bases clipped from V and 5 bases from J, the junction kept 8 bases outside the gene matches. Here the CDR3 DNA reads TGTGCCAGCAGTTTACGGCCGGGGAGGGATACCGGGGAGCTGTTTTTT. Residues: CASSLRPGRDTGELFF.

The V gene is TRBV25-1, the J gene TRBJ1-6; D unresolved. V was pared by 2 bases and J by 4 bases, with 12 bases between. Germline V lookup: CDR1 MGHDK, CDR2 SYGVNS. CDR3 length: 16 amino acids. The chain's CDR3 is CASSEPGASYNSPLHF. CDR3 sequence (DNA): TGTGCCAGCAGTGAACCCGGCGCGTCTTATAATTCACCCCTCCACTTT.

The V and J genes are TRBV30 and TRBJ2-7, with D unresolved. Germline values: CDR1 GTSNPN, CDR2 SVGIG (reference sequence). The CDR3 runs 12 residues. V lost 0 bases to trimming and J lost 5 bases, with 8 bases between them. This CDR3 is CAWSVRNNEQYF. CDR3 sequence (DNA): TGTGCCTGGAGTGTACGCAACAACGAGCAGTACTTC.

This clonotype was counted many times. The CDR3, as DNA: TGTGCCAGCAGGCGGGGGACAGAGGCTTTCTACGAGCAGTACTTC. Translation: CASRRGTEAFYEQYF. The chain employs TRBV14 and TRBJ2-7, with D perhaps being TRBD1 or TRBD2 (7 bases each). There are 15 residues in the CDR3. The germline V gene has CDR1 SGHDN and CDR2 FVKESK. V was shortened by 6 bases and J by 3 bases, with 18 bases between the two germline ends. The full variable domain, completed using reference TRBV14 and TRBJ2-7, is EAGVTQFPSHSVIEKGQTVTLRCDPISGHDNLYWYRRVMGKEIKFLLHFVKESKQDESGMPNNRFLAERTGGTYSTLKVQPAELEDSGVYFCASRRGTEAFYEQYFGPGTRLTVT.

This clonotype was detected only a few times. The genes are TRBV2 and TRBJ2-2; D may be TRBD1 (6 bases). Trimming stripped 10 bases from V and 6 bases from J, with 21 bases between. The CDR3 is 15 residues long. The germline CDR1 and CDR2 sequences are SNHLY and FYNNEI. CDR3 in amino acids: CATSIIQGRPGELFF. CDR3 bases: TGTGCCACCTCGATTATACAGGGTCGCCCCGGGGAGCTGTTTTTT. The full variable domain, completed using reference TRBV2 and TRBJ2-2, is EPEVTQTPSHQVTQMGQEVILRCVPISNHLYFYWYRQILGQKVEFLVSFYNNEISEKSEIFDDQFSVERPDGSNFTLKIRSTKLEDSAMYFCATSIIQGRPGELFFGEGSRLTVL.

This clonotype showed up many times. The chain is built from TRBV12-3 or TRBV12-4 and TRBJ2-2; a possible D gene is TRBD1 (6 bases). The CDR3 is made up of 13 amino acids. Trimming stripped 3 bases from V and 7 bases from J, with 9 bases between. CDR3 loop: CASSLGAGGELFF. In DNA, the CDR3 is TGTGCCAGCAGTTTGGGGGCCGGCGGGGAGCTGTTTTTT.